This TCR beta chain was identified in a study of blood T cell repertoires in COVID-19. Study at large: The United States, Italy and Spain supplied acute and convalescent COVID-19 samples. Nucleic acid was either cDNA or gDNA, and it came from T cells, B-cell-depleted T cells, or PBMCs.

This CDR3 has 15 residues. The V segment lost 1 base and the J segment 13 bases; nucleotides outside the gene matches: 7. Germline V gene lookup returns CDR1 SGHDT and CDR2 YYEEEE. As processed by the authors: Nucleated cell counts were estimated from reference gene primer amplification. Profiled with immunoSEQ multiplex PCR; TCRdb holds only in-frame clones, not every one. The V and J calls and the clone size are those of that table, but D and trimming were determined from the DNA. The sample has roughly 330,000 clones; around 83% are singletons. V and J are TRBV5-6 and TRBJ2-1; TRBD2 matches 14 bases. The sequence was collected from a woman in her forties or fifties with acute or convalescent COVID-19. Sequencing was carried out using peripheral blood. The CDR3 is CASSLTGTSGRRQFF. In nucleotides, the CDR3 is TGTGCCAGCAGCTTGACCGGGACTAGCGGGAGACGACAGTTCTTC.